These 27 T cell receptor beta chains originate from one sample sequenced in a study of T cells expressing NK-cell markers. Reanalyzing the 5' RACE reads, TCRdb keeps one entry per CDR3 protein, without DNA. The data include about 460,000 distinct CDR3 sequences; the top ten clones carry 1.4%. Sequencing used blood T cells: a sorted CD56 or NKG2C T cell subset, CD4+ or CD8+ T cells, or bulk PBMC T cells (not recorded which). These receptor sequences come from a woman aged 45-59 years in good health.

This chain's CDR3 is CASSDSRGGETQYF. The V and J genes are TRBV12-3 or TRBV12-4 and TRBJ2-5; TCRdb lists TRBD1, though no DNA is available to test this call. The CDR3 covers 14 residues.

The chain employs TRBV12-3 or TRBV12-4 and TRBJ2-3; TCRdb's D gene call, TRBD2, goes unchecked for lack of DNA. The CDR3 totals 14 residues. The CDR3 protein is CASSSQRGGDTQYF.

The gene calls are TRBV11-3 and TRBJ2-1. CDR3 size: 14 residues. Looked up from germline, CDR1 is SGHNT and CDR2 is YENEEA. The CDR3 loop is CASSSKIRYNEQFF.

The chain uses TRBV21-1 and TRBJ2-2. TRBV21-1 is described as a pseudogene. This CDR3 comprises 13 residues. The CDR3 reads CASSKVGTGELFF.

V is TRBV29-1 and J is TRBJ2-5; TCRdb proposes TRBD1, but this gene call is untestable without DNA. In germline, CDR1 is SQVTM, CDR2 ANQGSEA. CDR3 length: 13 amino acids. This CDR3 is CSAGRGGEETQYF. Complete variable domain (other parts from reference TRBV29-1 and TRBJ2-5): SAVISQKPSRDICQRGTSLTIQCQVDSQVTMMFWYRQQPGQSLTLIATANQGSEATYESGFVIDKFPISRPNLTFSTLTVSNMSPEDSSIYLCSAGRGGEETQYFGPGTRLLVL.

The chain employs TRBV14 and TRBJ1-2. The length of the CDR3 is 13 residues. CDR1 and CDR2 (germline): SGHDN, FVKESK. The chain's CDR3 is CASSQVRGHGYTF.

The gene calls are TRBV6-1 and TRBJ1-5. CDR3 length: 14 residues. Germline V gene data show CDR1 as MNHNS and CDR2 as SASEGT. CDR3 sequence: CASLLAGSNQPQHF.

V gene TRBV6-5 combines with J gene TRBJ2-1; lacking DNA, the TRBD1 call made by TCRdb goes unchecked. This CDR3 spans 15 amino acids. Germline V gene data show CDR1 as MNHEY and CDR2 as SVGAGI. The CDR3 loop is CASKIGGQGYHEQFF.

The chain links TRBV6-1 to TRBJ2-1; no DNA is available, so the TRBD2 call from TCRdb remains unchecked. This CDR3 region has 14 residues. Looked up from germline, CDR1 is MNHNS and CDR2 is SASEGT. The CDR3 region is CASSGLVLGNEQFF.

The chain has TRBV6-2 or TRBV6-3 and TRBJ1-2. Germline V CDR1 and CDR2: MNHEY, SVGEGT. This CDR3 is built from 15 residues. CDR3 region: CASSRLPFLAYGYTF.

The chain joins TRBV28 to TRBJ1-5; the D call of TRBD1 rests on TCRdb alone, since no DNA is present to check it. Germline V gives CDR1 MDHEN, CDR2 SYDVKM. The CDR3 is 18 amino acids. The chain's CDR3 is CASNEDRGLGYSNQPQHF. The entire variable domain, with the rest obtained from reference TRBV28 and TRBJ1-5, is as follows: DVKVTQSSRYLVKRTGEKVFLECVQDMDHENMFWYRQDPGLGLRLIYFSYDVKMKEKGDIPEGYSVSREKKERFSLILESASTNQTSMYLCASNEDRGLGYSNQPQHFGDGTRLSIL.

The chain links TRBV7-8 to TRBJ2-5; absent DNA, TCRdb's TRBD2 call cannot be checked. CDR3 length: 17 residues. Germline CDR1 reads SGHVS; CDR2 reads FQNEAQ. CDR3 protein: CASSPRTSGIRGETQYF.

The V and J genes are TRBV4-1 and TRBJ2-2; TCRdb's D call, TRBD1, is unchecked because there is no DNA. The CDR3 runs to 16 residues. CDR1 is MGHRA, CDR2 YSYEKL, per germline. Here the CDR3 reads CASSQAQGAGTGELFF.

The rearrangement uses TRBV12-3 or TRBV12-4 and TRBJ1-1. This CDR3 comprises 14 residues. This CDR3 reads CASSATATNTEAFF.

The chain has TRBV11-2 and TRBJ1-4; the TRBD1 assignment by TCRdb is unverifiable without DNA. Germline V gives CDR1 SGHAT, CDR2 FQNNGV. The CDR3 is 14 amino acids. CDR3 region: CASSLQGGDEKLFF.

This chain connects TRBV6-2 or TRBV6-3 to TRBJ2-2; with no DNA, the TCRdb D assignment of TRBD2 cannot be verified. Germline-derived CDR1 and CDR2 are MNHEY and SVGEGT. The CDR3 runs to 18 residues. CDR3 sequence: CASSLLAGGPKLAGELFF.

This chain's CDR3 is CASSLEVGTRGDEQFF. The V and J genes are TRBV5-1 and TRBJ2-1; checking the TCRdb D call of TRBD2 is not possible without DNA. Germline V CDR1 and CDR2: SGHRS, YFSETQ. This CDR3 has 16 residues.

V and J are TRBV28 and TRBJ1-6; TCRdb reports TRBD1, a call that lacks DNA to check it against. Per the germline V gene, CDR1 is MDHEN and CDR2 is SYDVKM. This CDR3 has 17 amino acids. The CDR3 reads CASRPQGGFSYNSPLHF.

The rearrangement links TRBV14 to TRBJ2-7; checking the TCRdb D call of TRBD2 is not possible without DNA. Germline-derived CDR1 and CDR2 are SGHDN and FVKESK. The CDR3 spans 11 residues. The CDR3 sequence is CASSRGWVQYF.

The chain carries TRBV5-1 and TRBJ2-3; without DNA, the TCRdb call of TRBD1 cannot be checked. The CDR3 covers 14 residues. In germline, CDR1 is SGHRS, CDR2 YFSETQ. The CDR3 here is CATGVGGPTDTQYF. Combining the CDR3 with reference TRBV5-1 and TRBJ2-3 gives the whole variable domain KAGVTQTPRYLIKTRGQQVTLSCSPISGHRSVSWYQQTPGQGLQFLFEYFSETQRNKGNFPGRFSGRQFSNSRSEMNVSTLELGDSALYLCATGVGGPTDTQYFGPGTRLTVL.

The V gene is TRBV4-1, the J gene TRBJ2-2; TCRdb's D gene call, TRBD2, goes unchecked for lack of DNA. Looked up from germline, CDR1 is MGHRA and CDR2 is YSYEKL. The CDR3 runs 17 residues. The CDR3 is CASSQNPAGGPAGELFF.

The rearrangement uses TRBV9 and TRBJ1-1; TCRdb's D call of TRBD1 is untestable without DNA. CDR1 is SGDLS and CDR2 is YYNGEE in the germline V gene. The CDR3 consists of 12 residues. This CDR3 is CASSPGLTEAFF.

The V and J genes are TRBV4-1 and TRBJ2-1. The CDR3 totals 15 residues. Looked up from germline, CDR1 is MGHRA and CDR2 is YSYEKL. CDR3 sequence reads: CASSQVGTSWAEQFF.

This chain connects TRBV20-1 to TRBJ2-1; TCRdb proposes TRBD1, but this gene call is untestable without DNA. The CDR3 runs 16 residues. Germline V gives CDR1 DFQATT, CDR2 SNEGSKA (reference sequence). CDR3 sequence: CSARDMGGRALNEQFF.

The chain carries TRBV12-3 or TRBV12-4 and TRBJ1-1; the D call from TCRdb, TRBD1, cannot be confirmed without DNA. The CDR3 contains 15 residues. CDR3 sequence: CASSRGQALGTEAFF.

The V and J genes are TRBV20-1 and TRBJ1-1; the D call of TRBD1 rests on TCRdb alone, since no DNA is present to check it. The germline CDR1 and CDR2 sequences are DFQATT and SNEGSKA (reference sequence). The CDR3 contains 13 residues. This CDR3 is CSAISRDLTEAFF.

The chain employs TRBV5-6 and TRBJ2-3; as DNA is missing, the TRBD2 call by TCRdb cannot be tested. The CDR3 covers 17 residues. In germline, CDR1 is SGHDT, CDR2 YYEEEE. The CDR3 is CASSLGGLAGPSDTQYF.